The T cell receptor beta chain under discussion was sequenced for a study of blood T cell repertoires in COVID-19. In the original analysis: Estimation of nucleated cell counts was performed using reference gene primer amplification. Method: immunoSEQ multiplex PCR; TCRdb's copy keeps in-frame clones and lacks some. V, J and clone size reflect that table, while D and trimming were determined from the DNA. Here the sample spans 350,000 to 400,000 clones, about 89% being singletons. V lost 5 bases, J lost 7 bases, and 15 bases lay in between. Looked up from germline, CDR1 is GTSNPN and CDR2 is SVGIG (reference sequence). CDR3 length: 13 residues.

The V and J genes are TRBV30 and TRBJ1-5; D may be TRBD1 (5 bases). What was sequenced was PBMCs or T cells enriched from blood (not recorded which). The clonotype comes from a middle-aged man in a cohort exposed to, infected with or recovered from COVID-19 (not recorded which). CDR3 in amino acids: CAWGPGGVQPQHF. The CDR3 DNA reads TGTGCCTGGGGGCCCGGGGGGGTCCAGCCCCAGCATTTT.